This passage covers 30 T cell receptor beta chains from one sample sequenced in a study of cytomegalovirus exposure and HLA in healthy donors. Only in-frame clones appear in the TCRdb table, and some are missing; sequencing was by immunoSEQ multiplex PCR. There are 130,000 or so clones in the sample; around nine tenths occur only once, and 3% to 3.5% lies in the top ten. Sequencing was performed on PBMCs. Receptors were obtained from a young man in good health and CMV-seronegative.

The chain recombines TRBV19 with TRBJ2-5; TRBD2 matches at 10 bases. CDR3 length: 13 amino acids. The germline CDR1 and CDR2 sequences are LNHDA and SQIVND (reference sequence). V shed 7 bases and J 4 bases; nucleotides not matched to a gene: 3. In DNA, the CDR3 is TGTGCCAGTACTAGCGGGGGACGAGAGACCCAGTACTTC. It encodes CASTSGGRETQYF.

The V call is TRBV7-2, the J call TRBJ1-5, with D unresolved. The ends were cut back, 1 base at V and 2 bases at J, with 12 bases in the middle. Per the germline V gene, CDR1 is SGHTA and CDR2 is FQGNSA. The CDR3 consists of 16 residues. CDR3 sequence (DNA): TGTGCCAGCAGCTTAGGGGGAGGATGGGGCAATCAGCCCCAGCATTTT. Encoded protein: CASSLGGGWGNQPQHF.

The genes are TRBV6-1 and TRBJ1-1, with D possibly being TRBD1 (5 bases). CDR1 MNHNS and CDR2 SASEGT come from the germline V gene. V was shortened by 3 bases and J by 1 base, with 12 bases between the two germline ends. This CDR3 region has 15 residues. In DNA form, the CDR3 reads TGTGCCAGCAGTGACTGGGGCAGAGGGAACACTGAAGCTTTCTTT. It is translated as CASSDWGRGNTEAFF.

The genes are TRBV5-1 and TRBJ1-4; possible D gene TRBD1, 6 bases. V was cut by 4 bases and J by 3 bases, with 16 bases left in between. This CDR3 spans 16 amino acids. Per the germline V gene, CDR1 is SGHRS and CDR2 is YFSETQ. The CDR3 region has the DNA TGCGCCAGCAGCGCCCTCGGACAGCAAGCTAATGAAAAACTGTTTTTT. It yields the protein CASSALGQQANEKLFF.

This chain links TRBV5-1 with TRBJ1-2; the match to TRBD1 covers 7 bases. Per the germline V gene, CDR1 is SGHRS and CDR2 is YFSETQ. The V and J ends lost 3 bases and 6 bases, in that order; junction bases with no gene match: 11. The CDR3 length is 15 residues. The CDR3 DNA is TGCGCCAGCAGCTGGAACAGGGGCAGCAGTGATGGCTACACCTTC. It translates to CASSWNRGSSDGYTF.

The gene calls are TRBV27 and TRBJ2-4, with 9 bases lining up with TRBD2. V shed 5 bases, J shed 6 bases, and the junction held 11 bases outside the gene matches. Looked up from germline, CDR1 is MNHEY and CDR2 is SMNVEV (reference sequence). The CDR3 has 16 amino acids. The CDR3 DNA reads TGTGCCAGCAGTCCCCCCTGTGGCGGGGGGGGAAACATTCAGTACTTC. Amino acid sequence: CASSPPCGGGGNIQYF.

This chain links TRBV19 with TRBJ1-4; D perhaps matches TRBD1 (5 bases). Germline V gives CDR1 LNHDA, CDR2 SQIVND (reference sequence). The CDR3 has 16 amino acids. Trimming took 3 bases from V and 3 from J, leaving 14 bases between them. As DNA, the CDR3 is TGTGCCAGTAGTATGGAGGGGCGGCACGCTAATGAAAAACTGTTTTTT. The encoded protein is CASSMEGRHANEKLFF.

The chain joins TRBV2 to TRBJ1-5; D may be TRBD1 (6 bases). Deletions cut 1 base from V and 5 bases from J, with 12 bases between. CDR1 is SNHLY, CDR2 FYNNEI, per germline. CDR3 length: 15 residues. The CDR3 DNA is TGTGCCAGCAGTGAAGGGGGGCGACTCGATCAGCCCCAGCATTTT. As protein: CASSEGGRLDQPQHF. The whole variable domain, remainder taken from reference TRBV2 and TRBJ1-5, is EPEVTQTPSHQVTQMGQEVILRCVPISNHLYFYWYRQILGQKVEFLVSFYNNEISEKSEIFDDQFSVERPDGSNFTLKIRSTKLEDSAMYFCASSEGGRLDQPQHFGDGTRLSIL.

This chain joins TRBV19 and TRBJ1-4, with TRBD1 matching 7 bases. From germline, CDR1 is LNHDA and CDR2 SQIVND (reference sequence). Losses at the gene ends were 5 bases for V and 7 bases for J; bases not matched to a gene: 10. The CDR3 has 15 residues. CDR3 in DNA: TGTGCCAGTAGTCACCTGACAGGGTTCAGTGAAAAACTGTTTTTT. As protein: CASSHLTGFSEKLFF.

V is TRBV9 and J is TRBJ2-5; D perhaps matches TRBD2 (5 bases). CDR1 and CDR2 from the germline V gene are SGDLS and YYNGEE. V lost 0 bases and J 5 bases, leaving 17 bases between the germline ends. The length of the CDR3 is 16 residues. The CDR3 DNA sequence: TGTGCCAGCAGCGTAGGATGGACTGTCCACGGGGAGACCCAGTACTTC. This codes for CASSVGWTVHGETQYF.

V usage is TRBV5-6 and J usage is TRBJ1-4; D ambiguous. V lost 2 bases and J lost 7, with 3 bases in between. This CDR3 has 11 residues. From germline, CDR1 is SGHDT and CDR2 YYEEEE. In DNA, the CDR3 is TGTGCCAGCAGCTTCCGTGAAAAACTGTTTTTT. Residues: CASSFREKLFF. Looking up the rest from reference TRBV5-6 and TRBJ1-4 gives the full variable domain: DAGVTQSPTHLIKTRGQQVTLRCSPKSGHDTVSWYQQALGQGPQFIFQYYEEEERQRGNFPDRFSGHQFPNYSSELNVNALLLGDSALYLCASSFREKLFFGSGTQLSVL.

The chain has TRBV5-6 and TRBJ2-5; the match to TRBD2 covers 8 bases. Germline V lookup: CDR1 SGHDT, CDR2 YYEEEE. The CDR3 is 16 amino acids. The V and J ends lost 3 bases and 9 bases, in that order; junction bases with no gene match: 16. Here the CDR3 DNA reads TGTGCCAGCAGCTCGATCGGACTAGCCGGGGGGGTGCCCCAGTACTTC. Translated, it gives CASSSIGLAGGVPQYF.

The chain employs TRBV19 and TRBJ2-1; D possibly corresponds to TRBD1 (6 bases). V was trimmed by 1 base and J by 5 bases, leaving 15 bases between them. Germline CDR1 and CDR2: LNHDA and SQIVND (reference sequence). The CDR3 runs to 16 residues. This chain's CDR3 is CASSIAGTYAHNEQFF. CDR3 coding DNA: TGTGCCAGTAGTATAGCTGGGACATACGCACACAATGAGCAGTTCTTC.

CDR3 sequence (DNA): TGCGCCAGCAGCCAAGGGGGCGGCAGGGGATCTAATGAGCAGTTCTTC. This sequence encodes CASSQGGGRGSNEQFF. The V call is TRBV4-1, the J call TRBJ2-1; possible D gene TRBD1, 6 bases. Germline values: CDR1 MGHRA, CDR2 YSYEKL. This CDR3 comprises 16 residues. V gave up 1 base and J gave up 7 bases, with 17 bases separating them.

The CDR3, as DNA: TGTGCCAGCAGCTCATTTAATGAAAAACTGTTTTTT. Its translation is CASSSFNEKLFF. V is TRBV7-9 and J is TRBJ1-4; D not certain. V was trimmed by 4 bases and J by 4 bases, leaving 4 bases between them. This CDR3 contains 12 residues. CDR1 and CDR2 from the germline V gene are SEHNR and FQNEAQ (reference sequence).

The chain carries TRBV15 and TRBJ2-7; D remains ambiguous. The CDR3 consists of 15 residues. CDR1 and CDR2 from the germline V gene are LNHNV and YYDKDF (reference sequence). V shed 0 bases and J shed 4 bases, with 13 bases lying between them. The CDR3: CATSRDVTAGYEQYF. The DNA of the CDR3 is TGTGCCACCAGCAGAGATGTCACAGCTGGATACGAGCAGTACTTC.

There are a few counts of this clone. This sequence joins TRBV6-5 and TRBJ1-6, with D unclear. This CDR3 has 15 residues. CDR1 MNHEY and CDR2 SVGAGI come from the germline V gene. V lost 1 base to trimming and J lost 6 bases, with 10 bases between them. The CDR3 loop reads CASSYWAVSNSPLHF. CDR3 DNA: TGTGCCAGCAGTTACTGGGCCGTTAGTAATTCACCCCTCCACTTT.

This clone was observed once. This rearrangement joins TRBV1 to TRBJ1-2; TRBD1 is the table's D call, not checked against the DNA. TRBV1 is shown as a pseudogene. The CDR3 is made up of 14 amino acids. CDR3 residues: CTSSQVESRVRYTF. DNA for the CDR3: TGCACCAGCAGCCAAGTGGAATCCAGGGTTCGCTACACCTTC.

This sequence joins TRBV27 and TRBJ1-1; D remains ambiguous. Germline values: CDR1 MNHEY, CDR2 SMNVEV (reference sequence). Trimming removed 3 bases from V and 5 bases from J, with 10 bases in between. The CDR3 extends over 13 amino acids. The chain's CDR3 is CASSFNRGTEAFF. DNA for the CDR3: TGTGCCAGCAGTTTCAATCGCGGGACTGAAGCTTTCTTT.

V gene TRBV5-1 combines with J gene TRBJ1-1, with 10 bases lining up with TRBD1. Germline CDR1 and CDR2: SGHRS and YFSETQ. Trimming took 4 bases from V and 5 from J; bases not matched to a gene: 5. This CDR3 is built from 14 residues. The CDR3 DNA follows: TGCGCCAGCAGCACGGGACAGGGGAGGACTGAAGCTTTCTTT. As protein: CASSTGQGRTEAFF.

The rearrangement joins TRBV6-5 to TRBJ2-2; a weak D match, TRBD1 (5 bases). From germline, CDR1 is MNHEY and CDR2 SVGAGI. The CDR3 runs 13 residues. The germline V and J ends were trimmed by 10 bases and 0 bases, with 9 bases remaining between them. Here the CDR3 DNA reads TGTGCCACCCAGACAGCGAACACCGGGGAGCTGTTTTTT. Its translation: CATQTANTGELFF.

The chain links TRBV19 to TRBJ2-7; D perhaps matches TRBD1 (5 bases). The CDR3 loop spans 15 amino acids. Trimming shortened V by 1 base and J by 2 bases, and 12 bases separated the two germline ends. The germline V gene has CDR1 LNHDA and CDR2 SQIVND (reference sequence). CDR3 in amino acids: CASSIARTLTYEQYF. In DNA, the CDR3 is TGTGCCAGTAGTATAGCCCGGACACTTACCTACGAGCAGTACTTC.

This chain links TRBV29-1 with TRBJ2-7, with D tentatively TRBD2 (6 bases). The CDR3 contains 13 residues. The germline gives CDR1 SQVTM, CDR2 ANQGSEA. V gave up 5 bases and J gave up 3 bases, with 14 bases separating them. DNA for the CDR3: TGCAGCGTTTCTAGCGTTAGAGACTACGAGCAGTACTTC. Protein sequence: CSVSSVRDYEQYF.

A single count supports this clone. V gene TRBV4-1 combines with J gene TRBJ1-5; 9 bases agree with TRBD1. J gave up 2 bases and V 1 base, and 18 bases lay outside the gene matches. Germline V gene sequence: CDR1 MGHRA, CDR2 YSYEKL. The CDR3 sequence is 21 residues long. The CDR3 coding sequence is TGCGCCAGCAGCCAAGCCGGGACAGGGACATTACGGGGAGGTGGCAATCAGCCCCAGCATTTT. Its protein product is CASSQAGTGTLRGGGNQPQHF.

This clone was observed a single time. The gene calls are TRBV27 and TRBJ1-4; D not resolved. Germline CDR1 MNHEY, CDR2 SMNVEV (reference sequence). The CDR3 loop spans 12 amino acids. The ends were cut back, 3 bases at V and 5 bases at J, with 4 bases in the middle. The CDR3 protein is CASSFPNEKLFF. The CDR3 coding sequence is TGTGCCAGCAGTTTTCCGAATGAAAAACTGTTTTTT.

The chain carries TRBV28 and TRBJ1-2, with TRBD1 as a possible D gene (5 bases). The V end lost 7 bases, the J end lost 1 base, and 16 bases lay between the germline ends. The CDR3 runs to 15 residues. Germline V gives CDR1 MDHEN, CDR2 SYDVKM. The CDR3 coding sequence is TGTGCCAGCACCACTTCGGGCAGGGATAACTATGGCTACACCTTC. This sequence encodes CASTTSGRDNYGYTF.

V usage is TRBV7-3 and J usage is TRBJ1-2, with D hard to call. The CDR3 runs 15 residues. The V and J ends lost 0 bases and 4 bases respectively, with 12 bases between them. Germline V gene data show CDR1 as SGHTA and CDR2 as FQGTGA. The CDR3 here is CASSLTRTASYGYTF. The CDR3, as DNA: TGTGCCAGCAGCTTAACCCGGACTGCGAGCTATGGCTACACCTTC.

The J gene is TRBJ2-1, the V gene TRBV5-6, with TRBD2 matching over 8 bases. In germline, CDR1 is SGHDT, CDR2 YYEEEE. The V segment lost 1 base and the J segment 8 bases; nucleotides outside the gene matches: 11. This CDR3 contains 16 residues. CDR3 sequence: CASSLMSGGPGDEQFF. The CDR3 DNA follows: TGTGCCAGCAGCTTGATGAGCGGGGGCCCGGGTGATGAGCAGTTCTTC.

The chain joins TRBV2 to TRBJ2-1; no reliable D call. This CDR3 has 13 residues. CDR1 is SNHLY and CDR2 is FYNNEI in the germline V gene. Trimming left V 8 bases short and J 2 bases short, with 10 bases between. The CDR3 loop is CASAGSTYNEQFF. As DNA, the CDR3 is TGTGCCAGCGCCGGGTCCACCTACAATGAGCAGTTCTTC. Filled out from reference TRBV2 and TRBJ2-1, the complete variable domain reads EPEVTQTPSHQVTQMGQEVILRCVPISNHLYFYWYRQILGQKVEFLVSFYNNEISEKSEIFDDQFSVERPDGSNFTLKIRSTKLEDSAMYFCASAGSTYNEQFFGPGTRLTVL.

The chain has TRBV10-1 and TRBJ2-3; 9 nucleotides line up with TRBD2. The V gene end was trimmed by 2 bases and the J gene end by 0 bases; junction bases not matched to a gene: 3. The CDR3 is 16 amino acids. CDR1 is WNHNN, CDR2 SYGVQD, per germline (reference sequence). In nucleotides, the CDR3 is TGCGCCAGCAGTGAGGGACTAGCGTTGAGCACAGATACGCAGTATTTT. Protein sequence: CASSEGLALSTDTQYF.